Following are 10 T cell receptor beta chains from one sample sequenced in a study of blood T cell repertoires in COVID-19. Profiling relied on immunoSEQ multiplex PCR, and the TCRdb table lists in-frame clones only, not all of them. The sample lists around 60,000 clones; approximately 88% were seen once. Sequences were obtained from peripheral blood. All receptors come from a man aged 55-75 years with COVID-19, enrolled during active disease.

This clone was counted only a few times. The chain joins TRBV19 to TRBJ1-4, with no clear D. Trimming shortened V by 5 bases and J by 7 bases, and 11 bases separated the two germline ends. In germline, CDR1 is LNHDA, CDR2 SQIVND (reference sequence). The CDR3 consists of 13 residues. The DNA for the CDR3 is TGTGCCAGTAGTGGAGGATTCCGTGAAAAACTGTTTTTT. It codes for CASSGGFREKLFF. The complete variable domain, with remaining parts taken from reference TRBV19 and TRBJ1-4, reads DGGITQSPKYLFRKEGQNVTLSCEQNLNHDAMYWYRQDPGQGLRLIYYSQIVNDFQKGDIAEGYSVSREKKESFPLTVTSAQKNPTAFYLCASSGGFREKLFFGSGTQLSVL.

This clone has just one count. The chain has TRBV5-1 and TRBJ2-3; tentative D call: TRBD2 (6 bases). Trimming took off 0 bases at V and 1 base at J, with 12 bases between the two ends. This CDR3 region has 16 residues. CDR1 and CDR2 from the germline V gene are SGHRS and YFSETQ. CDR3 bases: TGCGCCAGCAGCTTGGGACGGGGGAGCGGCACAGATACGCAGTATTTT. This codes for CASSLGRGSGTDTQYF.

The V call is TRBV18, the J call TRBJ2-7, with D maybe TRBD1 (5 bases). The CDR3 sequence is 15 residues long. The germline V gene has CDR1 KGHSH and CDR2 LQKENI. Deletions cut 2 bases from V and 5 bases from J, with 16 bases between. In DNA form, the CDR3 reads TGTGCCAGCTCACCAGGGGTTCCTGGGGCTAACGAGCAGTACTTC. It specifies CASSPGVPGANEQYF.

J is TRBJ2-2 and V is TRBV2; 7 positions match TRBD2. This CDR3 has 15 residues. The ends lost 6 bases at V and 0 bases at J; junction bases unmatched: 4. Germline loops: CDR1 SNHLY, CDR2 FYNNEI. DNA for the CDR3: TGTGCCAGCAGCCCTAGCGGTACGAACACCGGGGAGCTGTTTTTT. Its protein is CASSPSGTNTGELFF.

The gene calls are TRBV7-7 and TRBJ1-5; a possible D gene is TRBD1 (5 bases). The CDR3 consists of 19 residues. Looked up from germline, CDR1 is SSHAT and CDR2 is FNYEAQ (reference sequence). V lost 1 base, J lost 0 bases, and 19 bases lay in between. The CDR3 DNA reads TGTGCCAGCAGCTTAGGACAGCCCCGTGTTTGTTATAGCAATCAGCCCCAGCATTTT. It encodes CASSLGQPRVCYSNQPQHF.

V is TRBV12-2 and J is TRBJ1-6; the table's D call TRBD1 went unverified against the DNA. TRBV12-2 is shown as a pseudogene. CDR3 length: 16 amino acids. CDR3 nucleotides: TGTGCAAGTCGCTTAGACAGGGGTAGAGAATTTTCACCCCTCCACTTT. This gives the protein CASRLDRGREFSPLHF.

The rearrangement joins TRBV6-4 to TRBJ2-1; possible D gene TRBD1, 6 bases. This CDR3 has 15 amino acids. With 5 bases removed from V and 2 bases from J, the gap between germline ends came to 13 bases. Germline CDR1 reads MRHNA; CDR2 reads SNTAGT. The CDR3 DNA reads TGTGCCAGCAGTTCGATACAGGGCACCTACAATGAGCAGTTCTTC. It specifies CASSSIQGTYNEQFF.

To note about this clone: Additional DNA sequences in this sample encode the identical CDR3. The chain is built from TRBV14 and TRBJ2-1; D is undetermined. V was pared by 0 bases and J by 4 bases, with 10 bases between. The CDR3 totals 15 residues. Germline-derived CDR1 and CDR2 are SGHDN and FVKESK. DNA of the CDR3: TGTGCCAGCAGCCAAGAAACACTCGGGTACAATGAGCAGTTCTTC. It yields the protein CASSQETLGYNEQFF.

The V gene is TRBV5-6, the J gene TRBJ2-1, with a weak D call TRBD2 (6 bases). The CDR3 has 16 residues. The V gene's germline CDR1 is SGHDT and CDR2 YYEEEE. V gave up 2 bases and J gave up 5 bases, with 17 bases separating them. CDR3 sequence reads: CASSFAFRDWDNEQFF. The DNA for the CDR3 is TGTGCCAGCAGCTTCGCTTTCCGGGACTGGGACAATGAGCAGTTCTTC.

V is TRBV7-3 and J is TRBJ2-3; possible D gene TRBD1, 5 bases. Trimming took 5 bases from V and 1 from J, leaving 10 bases between them. The CDR3 sequence is 14 residues long. Germline V CDR1 and CDR2: SGHTA, FQGTGA. The CDR3 region is CASSRGIGTDTQYF. The CDR3 bases are TGTGCCAGCAGCAGGGGAATCGGCACAGATACGCAGTATTTT.